One sample yielded the 26 T cell receptor beta chains listed below, sequenced in a study of shared clonotypes between healthy human individuals (dated by TCRdb to 2020 to 2021). The library was generated by the immunoSEQ multiplex PCR assay. TCRdb retrieved this table from immuneACCESS and kept in-frame rearrangements only. Not all clones are present; in checked studies, unresolved V genes account for under half, and no reason is known for the remainder. This sample comprises about a million clones, roughly 80% of them detected only once. Roughly 0.9% of the sample lies in the top ten. The material sequenced was memory CD4+ T cells from PBMCs. Interpreted using the paper, the cell subset or site label stands for: CD45RA-negative fraction. The receptors stem from a man aged 18-30 years in good health. Some clones in this sample may be carry-over from other donors' samples.

The chain is built from TRBV5-1 and TRBJ2-1, with 11 positions matching TRBD2. The CDR3 extends over 14 amino acids. Germline trimming cut 4 bases from V and 8 bases from J; bases unmatched to any gene: 5. Germline assignment: CDR1 SGHRS and CDR2 YFSETQ. The CDR3 reads CASSVLAGGDEQFF. In DNA, the CDR3 is TGCGCCAGCAGCGTTTTAGCGGGAGGGGATGAGCAGTTCTTC.

J is TRBJ1-1 and V is TRBV18; D is perhaps TRBD1 (5 bases). V was trimmed by 6 bases and J by 0 bases, leaving 11 bases between them. CDR1 is KGHSH, CDR2 LQKENI, per germline. CDR3 length: 14 residues. CDR3 coding DNA: TGTGCCAGCTCCTCACAGGAAATGAACACTGAAGCTTTCTTT. Protein: CASSSQEMNTEAFF. The complete variable domain, with remaining parts taken from reference TRBV18 and TRBJ1-1, reads NAGVMQNPRHLVRRRGQEARLRCSPMKGHSHVYWYRQLPEEGLKFMVYLQKENIIDESGMPKERFSAEFPKEGPSILRIQQVVRGDSAAYFCASSSQEMNTEAFFGQGTRLTVV.

The CDR3 coding sequence is TGTGCCACCAGCAGCGTGAGCGCGCCTGGTGGCAAACCCGTTCGGGAGACCCAGTACTTC. It yields the protein CATSSVSAPGGKPVRETQYF. V and J are TRBV15 and TRBJ2-5; no reliable D call. V lost 3 bases and J 5 bases, leaving 31 bases between the germline ends. Per germline, CDR1 LNHNV and CDR2 YYDKDF (reference sequence). The CDR3 length is 20 residues.

With respect to this clone: One junction end disagrees with the germline gene, perhaps due to a read error. J is TRBJ2-1 and V is TRBV28; D is perhaps TRBD1 (6 bases). CDR1 is MDHEN and CDR2 is SYDVKM in the germline V gene. This CDR3 spans 11 amino acids. CDR3 DNA sequence: TGTGCCAGCAGTCTATGGACAGAACAGTTCTTC. Amino acids: CASSLWTEQFF.

This clone came up once. The CDR3 region is CASSLGTGGLVGRTDTQYF. CDR3 coding DNA: TGTGCCAGCAGCTTAGGGACAGGGGGCTTGGTAGGAAGAACAGATACGCAGTATTTT. The chain couples TRBV7-9 to TRBJ2-3, with TRBD1 matching over 11 bases. V lost 1 base to trimming and J lost 3 bases; unmatched junction nucleotides: 12. The CDR3 length is 19 residues. In germline, CDR1 is SEHNR, CDR2 FQNEAQ (reference sequence).

The chain combines TRBV6-5 with TRBJ2-7; D call uncertain. CDR1 and CDR2 from the germline V gene are MNHEY and SVGAGI. Trimming took 5 bases from V and 3 from J, leaving 11 bases between them. The length of the CDR3 is 13 residues. The CDR3 here is CASSDIYLYEQYF. The CDR3 DNA is TGTGCCAGCAGTGACATATACCTCTACGAGCAGTACTTC.

V and J are TRBV11-2 and TRBJ2-7; D is possibly TRBD2 (7 bases). The CDR3 consists of 16 residues. Looked up from germline, CDR1 is SGHAT and CDR2 is FQNNGV. The V end was cut by 5 bases, the J end by 0 bases, with 17 bases between. Here the CDR3 reads CASSRGRGAVSYEQYF. In DNA, the CDR3 is TGTGCCAGCAGCCGGGGACGGGGGGCTGTCTCCTACGAGCAGTACTTC.

The chain couples TRBV5-1 to TRBJ2-1; D call uncertain. V was shortened by 3 bases and J by 8 bases, with 15 bases between the two germline ends. Germline CDR1 reads SGHRS; CDR2 reads YFSETQ. This CDR3 is 14 amino acids long. The CDR3 DNA sequence: TGCGCCAGCAGCTCCTCCCGCTTGGTCCATGAGCAGTTCTTC. This codes for CASSSSRLVHEQFF.

To note about this clone: This CDR3 is also generated by other DNA sequences in the sample. The rearrangement uses TRBV5-1 and TRBJ1-1; D not certain. The CDR3 is 14 amino acids. The ends were cut back, 0 bases at V and 4 bases at J, with 10 bases in the middle. Germline V gene data show CDR1 as SGHRS and CDR2 as YFSETQ. CDR3 protein: CASSLATGGTEAFF. CDR3 nucleotide sequence: TGCGCCAGCAGCTTGGCCACGGGCGGCACTGAAGCTTTCTTT.

In regard to this clone: Within the sample, other DNA sequences also encode this same CDR3. The chain is built from TRBV11-3 and TRBJ2-5; unclear D gene. The V end lost 1 base, the J end lost 4 bases, and 4 bases lay between the germline ends. The germline V gene has CDR1 SGHNT and CDR2 YENEEA. The CDR3 length is 12 residues. DNA for the CDR3: TGTGCCAGCAGCTTAGGCAGAGAGACCCAGTACTTC. Residues: CASSLGRETQYF.

V and J are TRBV28 and TRBJ1-1, with D unclear. In germline, CDR1 is MDHEN, CDR2 SYDVKM. Trimming cost V 1 base and J 8 bases, with 8 bases left between them. The CDR3 extends over 12 amino acids. The CDR3 here is CASSLFSPEAFF. The CDR3 DNA reads as TGTGCCAGCAGTTTATTTAGCCCCGAAGCTTTCTTT.

The chain has TRBV4-2 and TRBJ2-3; 12 bases are shared with TRBD2. The trim removed 7 bases at V and 0 bases at J, leaving 2 bases unmatched. This CDR3 is built from 15 residues. From germline, CDR1 is LGHNA and CDR2 YNFKEQ. CDR3 loop: CASTGTSGSTDTQYF. As DNA, the CDR3 is TGTGCCAGCACCGGGACTAGCGGGAGCACAGATACGCAGTATTTT.

The chain carries TRBV5-4 and TRBJ2-3, with 11 bases lining up with TRBD2. The V and J ends lost 0 bases and 6 bases, in that order; junction bases with no gene match: 6. The length of the CDR3 is 16 residues. The V gene's germline CDR1 is SGHNT and CDR2 YYREEE (reference sequence). CDR3 protein: CASSLAISGRVDTQYF. The CDR3 coding sequence is TGTGCCAGCAGCTTGGCCATTAGCGGGAGGGTTGATACGCAGTATTTT. Full variable domain (missing parts from reference TRBV5-4 and TRBJ2-3): ETGVTQSPTHLIKTRGQQVTLRCSSQSGHNTVSWYQQALGQGPQFIFQYYREEENGRGNFPPRFSGLQFPNYSSELNVNALELDDSALYLCASSLAISGRVDTQYFGPGTRLTVL.

The V gene is TRBV20-1, the J gene TRBJ2-3, with D perhaps TRBD1 (5 bases). CDR3 length equals 11 residues. The germline V gene encodes CDR1 DFQATT and CDR2 SNEGSKA (reference sequence). With 3 bases removed from V and 5 bases from J, the gap between germline ends came to 6 bases. The CDR3 protein is CSASQGDTQYF. In DNA, the CDR3 is TGCAGTGCTAGCCAGGGAGATACGCAGTATTTT.

This rearrangement joins TRBV28 to TRBJ1-4; tentatively, D is TRBD1 (6 bases). CDR1 is MDHEN and CDR2 is SYDVKM in the germline V gene. The V and J ends lost 6 bases and 8 bases respectively, with 19 bases between them. CDR3 length: 15 amino acids. CDR3 loop: CASRLGQSEGEKLFF. The CDR3 nucleotides are TGTGCCAGCAGGTTAGGACAGTCCGAGGGGGAAAAACTGTTTTTT.

The rearrangement links TRBV7-2 to TRBJ2-3, with D uncertain. Germline-derived CDR1 and CDR2 are SGHTA and FQGNSA. CDR3 length: 15 residues. Deletions cut 1 base from V and 3 bases from J, with 11 bases between. The CDR3 spells CASSLGAGQTDTQYF. As DNA, the CDR3 is TGTGCCAGCAGCTTAGGGGCAGGCCAGACAGATACGCAGTATTTT.

CDR3 nucleotides: TGTGCCAGCAGTGAAGCAGCTACCCTGGGAGGCGGAAACACCATATATTTT. Translating it yields CASSEAATLGGGNTIYF. The chain uses TRBV6-1 and TRBJ1-3; no definite D call. CDR1 and CDR2 from the germline V gene are MNHNS and SASEGT. Trimming removed 0 bases at V and 4 bases at J, with 16 bases between. CDR3 length equals 17 residues.

In its sample, this clone was seen once. The V call is TRBV5-1, the J call TRBJ2-7, with no clear D. The V gene's germline CDR1 is SGHRS and CDR2 YFSETQ. The V gene lost 0 bases and the J gene lost 4 bases, with 11 bases spanning the gap. The CDR3 contains 14 residues. The CDR3 nucleotides are TGCGCCAGCAGCTTGGGAGGTGCCGTGTACGAGCAGTACTTC. Encoded protein: CASSLGGAVYEQYF.

The chain couples TRBV5-1 to TRBJ2-7; TRBD2 might be the D (6 bases). The CDR3 totals 14 residues. V dropped 4 bases and J dropped 4 bases, with 15 bases sitting between them. Germline V gives CDR1 SGHRS, CDR2 YFSETQ. This chain's CDR3 is CASSLRAGLYEQYF. The DNA for the CDR3 is TGCGCCAGCAGCCTGCGGGCGGGACTTTACGAGCAGTACTTC.

This rearrangement joins TRBV28 to TRBJ1-5; TRBD1 agrees at 7 bases. V was clipped by 5 bases and J by 4 bases; unmatched bases: 5. The V gene's germline CDR1 is MDHEN and CDR2 SYDVKM. CDR3 size: 14 residues. The CDR3 sequence: CASSRQGGNQPQHF. CDR3 sequence (DNA): TGTGCCAGCAGTCGACAGGGAGGGAATCAGCCCCAGCATTTT.

This chain joins TRBV28 and TRBJ2-3; D is undetermined. The CDR3 loop spans 16 amino acids. Germline-derived CDR1 and CDR2 are MDHEN and SYDVKM. The V gene lost 5 bases and the J gene lost 0 bases, with 15 bases spanning the gap. DNA of the CDR3: TGTGCCAGCAGTACCTATACTGATACTAGCACAGATACGCAGTATTTT. Its protein product is CASSTYTDTSTDTQYF.

The chain uses TRBV18 and TRBJ2-3, with TRBD2 identical over 11 bases. V lost 6 bases and J lost 4; bases outside the gene matches: 9. Germline CDR1 reads KGHSH; CDR2 reads LQKENI. The CDR3 is 16 residues long. For the CDR3, the DNA is TGTGCCAGCTCCCCCACTAGCGGGAGTATATCAGATACGCAGTATTTT. It specifies CASSPTSGSISDTQYF.

J is TRBJ2-1 and V is TRBV6-5; 13 bases are shared with TRBD2. Germline CDR1 MNHEY, CDR2 SVGAGI. The trim removed 4 bases at V and 0 bases at J, leaving 0 bases unmatched. The length of the CDR3 is 16 residues. CDR3 bases: TGTGCCAGCAGTTGGACTAGCGGGAGCTCCTACAATGAGCAGTTCTTC. It is translated as CASSWTSGSSYNEQFF.

The CDR3 DNA reads as TGTGCCAGCAGCGTAACGGGACTAGCGGGGACGGATGATGAGCAGTTCTTC. This translates into CASSVTGLAGTDDEQFF. The chain uses TRBV9 and TRBJ2-1, with 13 bases fitting TRBD2. The V segment lost 1 base and the J segment 8 bases; nucleotides outside the gene matches: 9. This CDR3 has 17 residues. Per germline, CDR1 SGDLS and CDR2 YYNGEE.

The gene calls are TRBV18 and TRBJ2-7, with D perhaps TRBD2 (6 bases). In germline, CDR1 is KGHSH, CDR2 LQKENI. The CDR3 is 13 amino acids. Trimming removed 6 bases at V and 3 bases at J, with 12 bases between. The CDR3 loop is CASSGGVNYEQYF. CDR3 coding DNA: TGTGCCAGCTCCGGCGGGGTTAACTACGAGCAGTACTTC.

The rearrangement joins TRBV7-9 to TRBJ2-3, with D hard to call. The CDR3 consists of 17 residues. Germline V gene lookup returns CDR1 SEHNR and CDR2 FQNEAQ (reference sequence). With 5 bases removed from V and 1 base from J, the gap between germline ends came to 19 bases. CDR3 nucleotides: TGTGCCAGCAGCCCCCCCTTATGGAGCGCCCGCACAGATACGCAGTATTTT. It is translated as CASSPPLWSARTDTQYF. The complete variable domain, with remaining parts taken from reference TRBV7-9 and TRBJ2-3, reads DTGVSQNPRHKITKRGQNVTFRCDPISEHNRLYWYRQTLGQGPEFLTYFQNEAQLEKSRLLSDRFSAERPKGSFSTLEIQRTEQGDSAMYLCASSPPLWSARTDTQYFGPGTRLTVL.